The clone carrying this T cell receptor beta chain was recorded many times. Its antigen is not identified. Building of the TCR beta libraries involved iRepertoire HTBI primers and Arm-PCR of CDR3 regions. TCRdb itself ran the multiplex PCR reads through MiXCR, one entry per CDR3 protein. The sample has 540,000 or so distinct CDR3 sequences, about 13% seen once. The sample's time point: newly diagnosed GD, antithyroid drugs for less than 3 months. The TCR library was made from RNA extracted from PBMCs. The ends were cut back, 8 bases at V and 4 bases at J, with 14 bases in the middle. This CDR3 is 13 amino acids long. Germline assignment: CDR1 MNHEY and CDR2 SVGEGT. These data are taken from a study of regulatory T cells in long-lasting Graves disease. Study summary: Graves' patients diagnosed newly had used antithyroid drugs under 3 months. Whole-study results and caveats: Persistent disease showed a preference for TRBV28, TRBJ1-2 and TRBJ2-5. The analysis examined peripheral blood only and excluded thyroid tissue.

These same records also appear under a second study, on T cells in Graves' hyperthyroidism and ophthalmopathy. This second study notes: Graves' hyperthyroidism was deemed stable given no ophthalmopathy progression within 18 months.

Source: peripheral blood mononuclear cells (PBMCs), taken at new diagnosis, from a patient treated with antithyroid drugs. The V and J genes are TRBV6-2 or TRBV6-3 and TRBJ2-5; D might be TRBD2 (6 bases). This clonotype originated in a young man with Graves disease. The CDR3 nucleotides read TGTGCCAGCGGCTCGGGAGTGGGAGAGACCCAGTACTTC. This encodes CASGSGVGETQYF.